Listed here are 17 T cell receptor beta chains from one sample, sequenced in a study of blood T cell repertoires in COVID-19 (dated by TCRdb to about 2020). The method behind the library was the immunoSEQ multiplex PCR assay. TCRdb holds this immuneACCESS table with in-frame rearrangements only. Some clones are missing; in checked studies, unresolved V genes explain under half, and the rest has no known cause. The sample includes about 270,000 clones, with around four fifths observed a single time. Around 4.5% of the sample lies in the top ten. The sample taken for sequencing was peripheral blood. The receptors here all came from a woman between 45 and 65 years old with active or convalescent COVID-19.

The V gene is TRBV6-2 or TRBV6-3, the J gene TRBJ2-5; no reliable D call. V was cut by 5 bases and J by 2 bases, with 15 bases left in between. Germline V gives CDR1 MNHEY, CDR2 SVGEGT. The CDR3 is made up of 15 amino acids. Here the CDR3 DNA reads TGTGCCAGCAGTATAACCGATACTATTCAAGAGACCCAGTACTTC. Translation: CASSITDTIQETQYF.

This clone appeared a single time. The chain recombines TRBV29-1 with TRBJ1-1; the D gene is possibly TRBD1 (5 bases). The V end lost 0 bases, the J end lost 3 bases, and 14 bases lay between the germline ends. Germline values: CDR1 SQVTM, CDR2 ANQGSEA. This CDR3 contains 15 residues. The CDR3 reads CSVEEGLRADTEAFF. The CDR3 nucleotides read TGCAGCGTTGAAGAAGGGCTCAGGGCGGACACTGAAGCTTTCTTT.

The V gene is TRBV11-2, the J gene TRBJ2-1, with D tentatively TRBD2 (6 bases). The CDR3 runs 14 residues. Germline V gene sequence: CDR1 SGHAT, CDR2 FQNNGV. V gave up 5 bases and J gave up 7 bases, with 15 bases separating them. For the CDR3, the DNA is TGTGCCAGCAGCCCCCACCCGGGGAGGAATGAGCAGTTCTTC. It is translated as CASSPHPGRNEQFF.

The chain employs TRBV6-5 and TRBJ1-4, with D unclear. The germline V gene encodes CDR1 MNHEY and CDR2 SVGAGI. Trimming left V 6 bases short and J 8 bases short, with 16 bases between. The length of the CDR3 is 14 residues. This CDR3 is CASSQQVRGEKLFF. CDR3 nucleotides: TGTGCCAGCAGCCAACAAGTGAGAGGCGAAAAACTGTTTTTT.

V and J are TRBV7-6 and TRBJ1-5; 10 bases line up with TRBD1. The ends lost 5 bases at V and 5 bases at J; junction bases unmatched: 6. The CDR3 sequence is 15 residues long. Germline V gives CDR1 SGHVS, CDR2 FNYEAQ. The CDR3 nucleotides are TGTGCCAGCAGCCTCCGGGACAGGGGCGATCAGCCCCAGCATTTT. Its translation is CASSLRDRGDQPQHF. The full variable domain, with the rest looked up from reference TRBV7-6 and TRBJ1-5, is GAGVSQSPRYKVTKRGQDVALRCDPISGHVSLYWYRQALGQGPEFLTYFNYEAQQDKSGLPNDRFSAERPEGSISTLTIQRTEQRDSAMYRCASSLRDRGDQPQHFGDGTRLSIL.

This clone turned up a few times. The rearrangement joins TRBV5-4 to TRBJ2-2, with 8 bases that match TRBD2. From germline, CDR1 is SGHNT and CDR2 YYREEE (reference sequence). This CDR3 comprises 15 residues. Unmatched junction bases numbered 4, after V lost 4 bases and J lost 2 bases. CDR3 amino acids: CASSGGLVNTGELFF. Written as DNA, the CDR3 is TGTGCCAGCAGCGGGGGACTAGTCAACACCGGGGAGCTGTTTTTT.

This sequence joins TRBV28 and TRBJ1-5; 9 bases are shared with TRBD1. The V segment lost 11 bases and the J segment 5 bases; nucleotides outside the gene matches: 4. This CDR3 comprises 12 residues. CDR1 and CDR2 from the germline V gene are MDHEN and SYDVKM. CDR3 sequence: CAGRQGDQPQHF. The CDR3 nucleotides are TGTGCCGGGCGACAGGGGGATCAGCCCCAGCATTTT.

This clone was picked up one time. The CDR3: CASKRPGVDGYTF. The CDR3 DNA reads as TGTGCCAGCAAACGGCCAGGGGTGGATGGCTACACCTTC. The rearrangement joins TRBV25-1 to TRBJ1-2, with a weak D call TRBD1 (6 bases). V dropped 7 bases and J dropped 6 bases, with 15 bases sitting between them. CDR3 length equals 13 residues. Germline CDR1 reads MGHDK; CDR2 reads SYGVNS.

The chain couples TRBV6-7 to TRBJ2-3, with a tentative D call TRBD2 (5 bases). TRBV6-7 is assigned to the ORF class and has an uncertain function. The length of the CDR3 is 15 residues. Trimming stripped 6 bases from V and 1 base from J, with 14 bases between. The DNA for the CDR3 is TGTGCCAGCAGCTGGGAGTCTTCTGGCACAGATACGCAGTATTTT. This codes for CASSWESSGTDTQYF.

The gene calls are TRBV19 and TRBJ2-1; 7 nucleotides agree with TRBD1. The germline gives CDR1 LNHDA, CDR2 SQIVND (reference sequence). Trimming took 3 bases from V and 7 from J; bases not matched to a gene: 9. The CDR3 is made up of 15 amino acids. DNA for the CDR3: TGTGCCAGTAGTATGTCTGGACAGGTAGGGAATGAGCAGTTCTTC. Residues: CASSMSGQVGNEQFF.

The CDR3 here is CASSLGDEQYF. In DNA, the CDR3 is TGTGCCAGCAGTCTAGGGGACGAGCAGTACTTC. The rearrangement joins TRBV28 to TRBJ2-7; D may be TRBD1 (5 bases). The V end was cut by 5 bases, the J end by 5 bases, with 7 bases between. Germline CDR1 reads MDHEN; CDR2 reads SYDVKM. This CDR3 comprises 11 residues.

The gene calls are TRBV28 and TRBJ1-6, with 12 bases lining up with TRBD1. CDR3 size: 16 residues. V was clipped by 5 bases and J by 6 bases; unmatched bases: 5. Germline CDR1 reads MDHEN; CDR2 reads SYDVKM. The CDR3 DNA sequence: TGTGCCAGCAGTGGGGACAGGGGGCGTATTAATTCACCCCTCCACTTT. Residues: CASSGDRGRINSPLHF. The full variable domain, its missing parts supplied by reference TRBV28 and TRBJ1-6, is DVKVTQSSRYLVKRTGEKVFLECVQDMDHENMFWYRQDPGLGLRLIYFSYDVKMKEKGDIPEGYSVSREKKERFSLILESASTNQTSMYLCASSGDRGRINSPLHFGNGTRLTVT.

The gene calls are TRBV28 and TRBJ1-2; D not resolved. Germline loops: CDR1 MDHEN, CDR2 SYDVKM. V dropped 6 bases and J dropped 8 bases, with 13 bases sitting between them. The CDR3 totals 12 residues. CDR3 DNA: TGTGCCAGCAGCTTACTTCCGGTGGGCTACACCTTC. Amino acids: CASSLLPVGYTF.

The chain combines TRBV14 with TRBJ2-1; 8 bases line up with TRBD1. CDR3 length: 17 amino acids. The germline gives CDR1 SGHDN, CDR2 FVKESK. The ends lost 6 bases at V and 1 base at J; junction bases unmatched: 11. The CDR3 coding sequence is TGTGCCAGCAGTCCTCCCGACAGGGGCGAATCCTACAATGAGCAGTTCTTC. It is translated as CASSPPDRGESYNEQFF.

CDR3 sequence (DNA): TGTGCCAGCACGGGTAGTATAGGTAGTGGCTACACCTTC. This sequence encodes CASTGSIGSGYTF. This sequence joins TRBV6-5 and TRBJ1-2; D is undetermined. This CDR3 region has 13 residues. Germline V CDR1 and CDR2: MNHEY, SVGAGI. With 7 bases removed from V and 7 bases from J, the gap between germline ends came to 16 bases.

Details on this clone: The limits of the CDR3 on the DNA are not certain, so only TCRdb's listed CDR3 is given. The rearrangement joins TRBV7-2 to TRBJ2-7; the table assigns TRBD2, which was not confirmed against the DNA. Per the germline V gene, CDR1 is SGHTA and CDR2 is FQGNSA. The CDR3 length equals 15 residues, ends included. The chain's CDR3 is CASSLVLRASHEQYF.

The CDR3 reads CASSLTFGLAGGEQYF. The CDR3 DNA reads TGTGCCAGCAGTTTAACTTTTGGGCTAGCGGGAGGCGAGCAGTACTTC. This chain connects TRBV28 to TRBJ2-7, with 11 bases matching TRBD2. This CDR3 is built from 16 residues. J was trimmed by 6 bases and V by 2 bases; bases with no gene match: 9. Germline assignment: CDR1 MDHEN and CDR2 SYDVKM.